This TCR beta chain was profiled in a study of PD-L1 blockade in urothelial cancer. The V and J ends lost 0 bases and 5 bases, in that order; junction bases with no gene match: 14. This CDR3 contains 18 residues. Germline CDR1 is SGHKS and CDR2 is YYEKEE (reference sequence). The patients had locally advanced or metastatic urothelial carcinoma. Study-level findings and limits: Tumor-linked clones in blood grew more by 3 weeks in durable-benefit patients.

Method: immunoSEQ multiplex PCR; TCRdb's copy keeps in-frame clones and lacks some. The sample consists of about 26,000 clones, 75% to 90% of them appearing once. To note about this clone: The antigen remains unidentified.

The rearrangement joins TRBV5-5 to TRBJ2-5; TRBD2 matches 9 bases. The specimen was PBMCs, collected around atezolizumab (anti-PD-L1) treatment. The receptor comes from a man in his sixties with urothelial cancer. The CDR3 spells CASSLAAAGGPSRETQYF. CDR3 sequence (DNA): TGTGCCAGCAGCTTGGCCGCGGCGGGAGGGCCCTCGAGGGAGACCCAGTACTTC.